This T cell receptor (beta chain) was sequenced during a study of T cell responses to AZD1222 COVID-19 vaccine. The assay was immunoSEQ multiplex PCR, and TCRdb's table has in-frame clones only and misses some. Found here are about 45,000 clones, roughly 75% of them singletons; the top ten hold about 22%. Between the trimmed V and J ends, which lost 6 bases and 6 bases, there was a span of 11 bases. Per the germline V gene, CDR1 is MNHEY and CDR2 is SMNVEV (reference sequence). The CDR3 covers 12 residues. This clone was found a few times. Material: peripheral blood, obtained 28 days after the second dose of the MenACWY control vaccine. The chain recombines TRBV27 with TRBJ1-2, with D possibly TRBD1 on 6 matching bases. The TCR originated in an adult who received the MenACWY meningococcal vaccine as a control. The chain's CDR3 is CASSIGGHGYTF. CDR3 in DNA: TGTGCCAGCAGCATCGGGGGGCATGGCTACACCTTC.